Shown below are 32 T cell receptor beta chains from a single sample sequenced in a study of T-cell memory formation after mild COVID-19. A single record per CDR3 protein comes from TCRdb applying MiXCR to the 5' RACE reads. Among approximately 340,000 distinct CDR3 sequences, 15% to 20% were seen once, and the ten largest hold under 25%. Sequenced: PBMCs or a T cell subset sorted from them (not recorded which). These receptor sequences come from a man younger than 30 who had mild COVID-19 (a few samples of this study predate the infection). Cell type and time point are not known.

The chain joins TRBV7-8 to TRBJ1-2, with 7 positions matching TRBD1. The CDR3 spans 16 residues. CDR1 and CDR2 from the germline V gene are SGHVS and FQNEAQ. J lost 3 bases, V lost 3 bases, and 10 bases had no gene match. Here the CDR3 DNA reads TGTGCCAGCAGCTTTCAGACAGGGAGGGTGGACTATGGCTACACCTTC. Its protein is CASSFQTGRVDYGYTF.

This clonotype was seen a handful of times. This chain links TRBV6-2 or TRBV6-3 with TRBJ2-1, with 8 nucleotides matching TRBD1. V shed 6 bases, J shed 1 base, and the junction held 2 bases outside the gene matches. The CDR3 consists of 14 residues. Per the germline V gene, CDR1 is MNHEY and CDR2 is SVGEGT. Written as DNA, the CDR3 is TGTGCCAGCAGCCGACAGGGGTCCTACAATGAGCAGTTCTTC. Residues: CASSRQGSYNEQFF.

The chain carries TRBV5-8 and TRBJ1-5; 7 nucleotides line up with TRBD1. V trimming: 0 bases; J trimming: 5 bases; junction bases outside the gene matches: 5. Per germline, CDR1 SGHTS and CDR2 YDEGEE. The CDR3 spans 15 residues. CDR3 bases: TGTGCCAGCAGCTTGGGGATTACAGGGGATCAGCCCCAGCATTTT. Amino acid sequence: CASSLGITGDQPQHF. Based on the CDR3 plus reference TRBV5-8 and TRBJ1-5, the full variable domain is EAGVTQSPTHLIKTRGQQATLRCSPISGHTSVYWYQQALGLGLQFLLWYDEGEERNRGNFPPRFSGRQFPNYSSELNVNALELEDSALYLCASSLGITGDQPQHFGDGTRLSIL.

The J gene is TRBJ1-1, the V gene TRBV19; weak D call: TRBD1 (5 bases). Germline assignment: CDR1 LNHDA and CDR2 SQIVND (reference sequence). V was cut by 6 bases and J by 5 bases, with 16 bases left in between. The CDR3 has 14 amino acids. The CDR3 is CASSNPRGVTEAFF. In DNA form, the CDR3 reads TGTGCCAGTAGCAATCCCCGGGGGGTGACTGAAGCTTTCTTT.

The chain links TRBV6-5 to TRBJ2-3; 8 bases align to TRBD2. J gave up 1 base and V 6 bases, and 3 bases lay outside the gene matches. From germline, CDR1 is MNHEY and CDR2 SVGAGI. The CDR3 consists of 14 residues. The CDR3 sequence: CASREAGGTDTQYF. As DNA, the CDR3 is TGTGCCAGCAGGGAAGCGGGGGGCACAGATACGCAGTATTTT.

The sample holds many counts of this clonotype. The DNA for the CDR3 is TGCGCCAGCTCCGGGTCTGGAAACACCATATATTTT. Translation: CASSGSGNTIYF. The rearrangement joins TRBV4-1 to TRBJ1-3; no definite D call. This CDR3 has 12 residues. V lost 8 bases to trimming and J lost 1 base, with 6 bases between them. The germline V gene encodes CDR1 MGHRA and CDR2 YSYEKL.

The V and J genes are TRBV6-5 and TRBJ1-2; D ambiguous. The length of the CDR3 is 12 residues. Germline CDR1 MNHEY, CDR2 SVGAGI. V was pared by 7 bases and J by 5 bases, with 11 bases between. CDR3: CASIGVGYGYTF. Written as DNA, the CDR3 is TGTGCCAGCATCGGGGTCGGATATGGCTACACCTTC.

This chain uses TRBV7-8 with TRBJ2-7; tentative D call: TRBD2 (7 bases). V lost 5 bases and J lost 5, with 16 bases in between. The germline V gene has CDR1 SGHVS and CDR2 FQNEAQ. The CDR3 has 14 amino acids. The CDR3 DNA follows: TGTGCCAGCAGCGACCCTCGGGGGGACAACGAGCAGTACGTC. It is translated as CASSDPRGDNEQYV.

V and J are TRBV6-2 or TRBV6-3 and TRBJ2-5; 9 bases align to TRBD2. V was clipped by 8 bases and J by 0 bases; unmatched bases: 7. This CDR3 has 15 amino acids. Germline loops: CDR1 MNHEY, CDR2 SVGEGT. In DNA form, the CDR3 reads TGTGCCAGCCGTCGACTAGCGGAGAACCAAGAGACCCAGTACTTC. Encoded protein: CASRRLAENQETQYF.

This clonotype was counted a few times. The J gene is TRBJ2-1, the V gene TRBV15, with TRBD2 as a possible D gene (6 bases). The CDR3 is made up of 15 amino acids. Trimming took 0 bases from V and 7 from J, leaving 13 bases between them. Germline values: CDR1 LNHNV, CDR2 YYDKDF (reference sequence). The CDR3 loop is CATSRDQLARNEQFF. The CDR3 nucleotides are TGTGCCACCAGCAGAGATCAGCTAGCGAGGAATGAGCAGTTCTTC.

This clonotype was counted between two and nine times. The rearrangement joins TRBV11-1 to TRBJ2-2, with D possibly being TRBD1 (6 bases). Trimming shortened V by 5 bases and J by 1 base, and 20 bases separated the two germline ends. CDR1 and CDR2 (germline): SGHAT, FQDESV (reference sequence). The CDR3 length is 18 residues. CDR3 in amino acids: CASSLPRTASRNTGELFF. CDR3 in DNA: TGTGCCAGCAGCCTACCTAGGACAGCATCCCGGAACACCGGGGAGCTGTTTTTT.

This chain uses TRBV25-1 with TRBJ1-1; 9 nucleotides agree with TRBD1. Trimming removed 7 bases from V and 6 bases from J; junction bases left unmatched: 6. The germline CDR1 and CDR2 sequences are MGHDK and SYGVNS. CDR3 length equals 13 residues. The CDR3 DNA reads TGTGCCAGCACCGACAGGGGGGACGCTGAAGCTTTCTTT. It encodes CASTDRGDAEAFF.

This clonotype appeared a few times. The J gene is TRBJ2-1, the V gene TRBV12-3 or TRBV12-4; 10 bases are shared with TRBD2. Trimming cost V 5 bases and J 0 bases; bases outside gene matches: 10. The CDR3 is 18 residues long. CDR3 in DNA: TGTGCCAGCAGTACTCCCAGCGGGGGGGGTGTCTCCTACAATGAGCAGTTCTTC. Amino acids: CASSTPSGGGVSYNEQFF.

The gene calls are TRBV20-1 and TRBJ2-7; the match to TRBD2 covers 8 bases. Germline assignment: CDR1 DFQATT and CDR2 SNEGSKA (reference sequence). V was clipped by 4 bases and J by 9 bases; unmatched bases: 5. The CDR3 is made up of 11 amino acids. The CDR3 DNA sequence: TGCAGTGCTATTACGGGGGGGTTGCAGTACTTC. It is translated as CSAITGGLQYF.

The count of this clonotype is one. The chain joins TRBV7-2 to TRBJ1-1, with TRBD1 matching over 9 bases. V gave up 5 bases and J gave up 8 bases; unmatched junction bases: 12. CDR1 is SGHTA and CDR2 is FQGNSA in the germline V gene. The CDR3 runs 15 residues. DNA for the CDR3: TGTGCCAGCAGCCTAGGGACAGGGTTCGTGGGGGAAGCTTTCTTT. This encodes CASSLGTGFVGEAFF.

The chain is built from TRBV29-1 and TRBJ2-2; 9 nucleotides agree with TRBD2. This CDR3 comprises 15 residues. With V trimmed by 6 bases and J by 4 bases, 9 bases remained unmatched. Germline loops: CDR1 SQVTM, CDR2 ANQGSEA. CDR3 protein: CSVAGTSGFTGELFF. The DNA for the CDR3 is TGCAGCGTGGCGGGTACTAGCGGGTTCACCGGGGAGCTGTTTTTT.

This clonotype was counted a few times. The CDR3: CSARAPGSGTYEQYV. For the CDR3, the DNA is TGCAGTGCTAGAGCCCCCGGGAGCGGGACCTACGAGCAGTACGTC. The chain is built from TRBV20-1 and TRBJ2-7; 7 bases fit TRBD2. Trimming removed 1 base from V and 2 bases from J; junction bases left unmatched: 8. Germline V gives CDR1 DFQATT, CDR2 SNEGSKA (reference sequence). The CDR3 loop spans 15 amino acids.

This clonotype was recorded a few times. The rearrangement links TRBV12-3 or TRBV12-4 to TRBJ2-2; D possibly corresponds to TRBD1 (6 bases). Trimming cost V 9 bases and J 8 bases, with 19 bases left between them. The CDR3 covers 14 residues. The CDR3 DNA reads TGTGCCAGTCACTGGGGGCTTCCGTCGGGGGAGCTGTTTTTT. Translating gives CASHWGLPSGELFF.

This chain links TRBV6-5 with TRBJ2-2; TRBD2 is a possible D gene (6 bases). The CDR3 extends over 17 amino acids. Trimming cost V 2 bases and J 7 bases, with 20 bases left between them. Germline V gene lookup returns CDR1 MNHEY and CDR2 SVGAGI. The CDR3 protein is CASSYPPMGGRGGELFF. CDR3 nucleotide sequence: TGTGCCAGCAGTTACCCGCCGATGGGGGGACGGGGCGGGGAGCTGTTTTTT.

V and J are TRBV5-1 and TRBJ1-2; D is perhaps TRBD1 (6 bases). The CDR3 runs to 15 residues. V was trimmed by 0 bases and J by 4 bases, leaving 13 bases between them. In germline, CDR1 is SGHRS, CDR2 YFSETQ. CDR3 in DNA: TGCGCCAGCAGCTTGGGACAGGAAACTTTCTATGGCTACACCTTC. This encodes CASSLGQETFYGYTF.

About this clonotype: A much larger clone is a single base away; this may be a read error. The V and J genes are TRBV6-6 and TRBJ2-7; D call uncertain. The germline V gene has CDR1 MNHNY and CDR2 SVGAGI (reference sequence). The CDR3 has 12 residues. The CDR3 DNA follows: TGTGCCAGCGGTTACCGGGTAGGCGAGCAGTACTTC. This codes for CASGYRVGEQYF.

The CDR3 protein is CASSKRTSGIYQETQYF. CDR3 nucleotides: TGCGCCAGCAGCAAAAGGACTAGCGGAATATACCAAGAGACCCAGTACTTC. V and J are TRBV5-1 and TRBJ2-5; 10 nucleotides line up with TRBD2. The CDR3 totals 17 residues. After removal of 4 bases from V and 0 bases from J, the junction contained 9 bases not matched to a gene. Looked up from germline, CDR1 is SGHRS and CDR2 is YFSETQ. The full variable domain, with the rest looked up from reference TRBV5-1 and TRBJ2-5, is KAGVTQTPRYLIKTRGQQVTLSCSPISGHRSVSWYQQTPGQGLQFLFEYFSETQRNKGNFPGRFSGRQFSNSRSEMNVSTLELGDSALYLCASSKRTSGIYQETQYFGPGTRLLVL.

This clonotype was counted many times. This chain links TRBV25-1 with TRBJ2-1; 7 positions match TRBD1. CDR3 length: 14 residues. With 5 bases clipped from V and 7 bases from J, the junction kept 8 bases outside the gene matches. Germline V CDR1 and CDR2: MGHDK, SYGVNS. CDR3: CASSTGVLHNEQFF. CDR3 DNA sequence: TGTGCCAGCAGTACAGGGGTCCTCCATAATGAGCAGTTCTTC.

The CDR3 reads CAAGHQHSYNSPLHF. The DNA of the CDR3 is TGTGCCGCCGGACACCAACACTCCTATAATTCACCCCTCCACTTT. The rearrangement links TRBV10-3 to TRBJ1-6; D possibly corresponds to TRBD1 (5 bases). The CDR3 loop spans 15 amino acids. Germline-derived CDR1 and CDR2 are ENHRY and SYGVKD. The ends were cut back, 11 bases at V and 0 bases at J, with 14 bases in the middle.

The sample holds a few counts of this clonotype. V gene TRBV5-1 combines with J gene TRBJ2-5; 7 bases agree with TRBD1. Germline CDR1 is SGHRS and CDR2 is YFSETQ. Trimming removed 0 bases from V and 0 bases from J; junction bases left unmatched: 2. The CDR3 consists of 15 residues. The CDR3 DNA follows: TGCGCCAGCAGCTTGGCCGGACAGGACCAAGAGACCCAGTACTTC. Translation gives CASSLAGQDQETQYF.

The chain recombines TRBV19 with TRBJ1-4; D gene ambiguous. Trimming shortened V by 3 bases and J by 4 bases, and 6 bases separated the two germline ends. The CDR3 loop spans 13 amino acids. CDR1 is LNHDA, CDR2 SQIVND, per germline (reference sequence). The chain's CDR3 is CASSIRGNEKLFF. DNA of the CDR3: TGTGCCAGTAGTATCCGGGGTAATGAAAAACTGTTTTTT.

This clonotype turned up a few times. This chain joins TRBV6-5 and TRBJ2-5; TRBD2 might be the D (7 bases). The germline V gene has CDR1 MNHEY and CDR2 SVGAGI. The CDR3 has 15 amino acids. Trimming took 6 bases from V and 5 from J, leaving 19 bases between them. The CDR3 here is CASSPLWGGPETQYF. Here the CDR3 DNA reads TGTGCCAGCAGCCCTTTGTGGGGGGGCCCGGAGACCCAGTACTTC.

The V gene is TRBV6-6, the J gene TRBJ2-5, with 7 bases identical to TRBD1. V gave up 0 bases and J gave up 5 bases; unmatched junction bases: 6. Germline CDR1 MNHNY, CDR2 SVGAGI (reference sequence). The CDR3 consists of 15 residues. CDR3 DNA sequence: TGTGCCAGCAGTTACTCGAAGGGGGCGCTTGAGACCCAGTACTTC. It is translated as CASSYSKGALETQYF.

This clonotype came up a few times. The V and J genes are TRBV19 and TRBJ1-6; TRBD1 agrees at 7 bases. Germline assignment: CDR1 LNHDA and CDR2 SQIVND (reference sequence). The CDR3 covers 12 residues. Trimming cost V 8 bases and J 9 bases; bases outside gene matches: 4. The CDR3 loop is CASQGELSPLHF. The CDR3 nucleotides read TGTGCCAGTCAGGGGGAACTTTCACCCCTCCACTTT. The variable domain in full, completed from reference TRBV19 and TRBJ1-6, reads DGGITQSPKYLFRKEGQNVTLSCEQNLNHDAMYWYRQDPGQGLRLIYYSQIVNDFQKGDIAEGYSVSREKKESFPLTVTSAQKNPTAFYLCASQGELSPLHFGNGTRLTVT.

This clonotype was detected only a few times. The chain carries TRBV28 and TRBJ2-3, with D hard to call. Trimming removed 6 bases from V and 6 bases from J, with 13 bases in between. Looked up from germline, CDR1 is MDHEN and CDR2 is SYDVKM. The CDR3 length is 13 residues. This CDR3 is CASRILEADTQYF. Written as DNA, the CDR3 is TGTGCCAGCAGAATTTTAGAAGCTGATACGCAGTATTTT.

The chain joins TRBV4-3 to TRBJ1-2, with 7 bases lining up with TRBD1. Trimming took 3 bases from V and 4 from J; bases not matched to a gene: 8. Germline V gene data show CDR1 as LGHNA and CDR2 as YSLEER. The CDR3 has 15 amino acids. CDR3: CASSHTTGSGYGYTF. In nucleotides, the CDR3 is TGCGCCAGCAGCCACACGACAGGGTCAGGCTATGGCTACACCTTC.

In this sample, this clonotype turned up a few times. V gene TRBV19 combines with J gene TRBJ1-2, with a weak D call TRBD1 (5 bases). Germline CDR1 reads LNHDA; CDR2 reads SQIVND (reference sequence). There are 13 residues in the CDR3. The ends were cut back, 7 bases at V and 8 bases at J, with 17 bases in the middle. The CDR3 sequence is CASTLRGALGYTF. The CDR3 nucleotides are TGTGCCAGTACCCTCCGCGGGGCCCTGGGCTACACCTTC.